This T cell receptor (beta chain) was retrieved from a study of CD8 T cells in ankylosing spondylitis. This clonotype has just a few counts. TCRdb re-analysed the 5' RACE reads in MiXCR, keeping a single row per CDR3 protein. This sample carries some 140,000 distinct CDR3 sequences, 6.5% to 8.5% of them seen once, and the ten largest clones take roughly 8%. Trimming pared 7 bases from V and 6 bases from J, leaving 9 bases between. This CDR3 has 12 residues. In germline, CDR1 is MNHEY, CDR2 SMNVEV (reference sequence). The chain joins TRBV27 to TRBJ2-2; D uncertain. The sequence was obtained from a male donor with ankylosing spondylitis. The source material was synovial fluid, either unsorted or a sorted T cell fraction (not recorded which). CDR3 protein: CASTRGSGELFF. The CDR3 DNA reads TGTGCCAGCACCCGCGGCTCCGGGGAGCTGTTTTTT.